One and the same sample provided the 20 T cell receptor beta chains below, sequenced in a study of neurological immune-mediated disorders. TCRdb re-called the 5' RACE reads with MiXCR, one entry per CDR3 protein. The sample yields about 38,000 distinct CDR3 sequences, more than 4.5% seen once. The sample consisted of CD4+ T cells from blood. These receptors originate from a young man in good health.

This clonotype was found many times. This sequence joins TRBV20-1 and TRBJ2-4, with 7 bases matching TRBD1. Germline values: CDR1 DFQATT, CDR2 SNEGSKA (reference sequence). The V gene end was trimmed by 1 base and the J gene end by 5 bases; junction bases not matched to a gene: 14. The CDR3 is 17 amino acids. The CDR3 loop is CSARGPRGRGSENIQYF. The CDR3 nucleotides read TGCAGTGCTAGAGGTCCTAGGGGCAGGGGGTCCGAAAACATTCAGTACTTC.

This clonotype was found many times. V is TRBV7-2 and J is TRBJ2-3; D possibly corresponds to TRBD2 (6 bases). The germline CDR1 and CDR2 sequences are SGHTA and FQGNSA. The CDR3 is 15 residues long. Trimming cost V 7 bases and J 3 bases, with 17 bases left between them. This chain's CDR3 is CASTLGGLGTDTQYF. The CDR3, as DNA: TGTGCCAGCACCCTAGGAGGGCTAGGAACAGATACGCAGTATTTT.

This clonotype was counted many times. The chain joins TRBV6-5 to TRBJ1-1; TRBD1 matches at 7 bases. The CDR3 sequence is 12 residues long. Trimming at V came to 6 bases and at J to 10 bases, leaving 8 bases not matched to a gene. CDR1 is MNHEY and CDR2 is SVGAGI in the germline V gene. The CDR3 sequence is CASRDRVGVAFF. The CDR3 nucleotides are TGTGCCAGCAGAGACAGGGTTGGTGTAGCTTTCTTT.

This clonotype was picked up many times. V usage is TRBV20-1 and J usage is TRBJ1-1, with D perhaps matching TRBD1 (5 bases). Germline CDR1 reads DFQATT; CDR2 reads SNEGSKA (reference sequence). V lost 5 bases and J lost 0, with 13 bases in between. This CDR3 has 14 residues. CDR3 protein: CSALYGALNTEAFF. CDR3 bases: TGCAGTGCTTTGTATGGGGCTCTGAACACTGAAGCTTTCTTT.

This clonotype has a count of ten or more. This chain links TRBV11-2 with TRBJ2-3, with TRBD1 identical over 8 bases. Trimming at V came to 4 bases and at J to 7 bases, leaving 16 bases not matched to a gene. Germline CDR1 SGHAT, CDR2 FQNNGV. CDR3 length: 17 residues. CDR3 DNA sequence: TGTGCCAGCAGCTCCGTTGGTCAGGGGGCCCGTAAAAATACGCAGTATTTT. This translates into CASSSVGQGARKNTQYF.

This clonotype came up many times. The chain joins TRBV14 to TRBJ1-2; TRBD1 agrees at 7 bases. The germline gives CDR1 SGHDN, CDR2 FVKESK. The CDR3 extends over 15 amino acids. V dropped 3 bases and J dropped 6; count of bases not matched to a gene: 10. This CDR3 is CASSHPTGTLDGYTF. For the CDR3, the DNA is TGTGCCAGCAGCCACCCGACAGGGACTCTTGATGGCTACACCTTC.

This clonotype was observed at least ten times. The chain employs TRBV20-1 and TRBJ1-1; no reliable D call. Trimming cost V 3 bases and J 1 base, with 12 bases left between them. This CDR3 is 14 amino acids long. Germline V gene lookup returns CDR1 DFQATT and CDR2 SNEGSKA (reference sequence). CDR3 nucleotides: TGCAGTGCTAGTCCTCGAACGTGGAACACTGAAGCTTTCTTT. Its translation: CSASPRTWNTEAFF.

Many counts were recorded for this clonotype. The V call is TRBV6-6, the J call TRBJ2-1; 8 bases map to TRBD1. V dropped 5 bases and J dropped 5; count of bases not matched to a gene: 14. CDR1 MNHNY and CDR2 SVGAGI come from the germline V gene (reference sequence). The CDR3 length is 17 residues. Here the CDR3 DNA reads TGTGCCAGCAGTCGAATACCCCGGGACAGGACTGACAATGAGCAGTTCTTC. Translating it yields CASSRIPRDRTDNEQFF.

This clonotype was observed at least ten times. The chain employs TRBV3-1 and TRBJ2-1, with TRBD2 identical over 9 bases. This CDR3 contains 16 residues. V lost 3 bases and J lost 6; bases outside the gene matches: 9. Germline CDR1 and CDR2: LGHDT and YNNKEL (reference sequence). The CDR3 is CASSQGAGGYRNEQFF. In DNA form, the CDR3 reads TGTGCCAGCAGCCAGGGGGCGGGGGGGTATCGCAATGAGCAGTTCTTC.

This clonotype was seen many times. The chain uses TRBV7-9 and TRBJ1-1, with D possibly TRBD1 on 5 matching bases. In germline, CDR1 is SEHNR, CDR2 FQNEAQ (reference sequence). The V and J ends lost 5 bases and 5 bases respectively, with 18 bases between them. The CDR3 is 15 amino acids. The CDR3 reads CASSPGRGGKTEAFF. The CDR3, as DNA: TGTGCCAGCAGCCCGGGGAGGGGCGGTAAGACTGAAGCTTTCTTT. Based on the CDR3 plus reference TRBV7-9 and TRBJ1-1, the full variable domain is DTGVSQNPRHKITKRGQNVTFRCDPISEHNRLYWYRQTLGQGPEFLTYFQNEAQLEKSRLLSDRFSAERPKGSFSTLEIQRTEQGDSAMYLCASSPGRGGKTEAFFGQGTRLTVV.

The rearrangement links TRBV10-3 to TRBJ1-1; weak D call: TRBD1 (5 bases). From germline, CDR1 is ENHRY and CDR2 SYGVKD. The CDR3 consists of 18 residues. Trimming stripped 2 bases from V and 3 bases from J, with 22 bases between. CDR3 sequence (DNA): TGTGCCATCAGTGAGAGCTACGGGGGACGCGGGTTGGACACTGAAGCTTTCTTT. This translates into CAISESYGGRGLDTEAFF.

This clonotype came up many times. The chain recombines TRBV12-3 or TRBV12-4 with TRBJ2-7; no clear D gene. The CDR3 runs 14 residues. Trimming left V 6 bases short and J 6 bases short, with 18 bases between. CDR3 loop: CASSRRQGLGEQYF. The CDR3 DNA is TGTGCCAGCAGCCGACGGCAAGGGCTGGGCGAGCAGTACTTC.

This clonotype was observed many times. This chain links TRBV20-1 with TRBJ1-2; D might be TRBD1 (6 bases). In germline, CDR1 is DFQATT, CDR2 SNEGSKA (reference sequence). Trimming took off 0 bases at V and 4 bases at J, with 15 bases between the two ends. The CDR3 covers 15 residues. The CDR3, as DNA: TGCAGTGCTAGAGACGCACAGGGCCCGGGCTATGGCTACACCTTC. As protein: CSARDAQGPGYGYTF.

This clonotype has ten or more counts. The genes are TRBV3-1 and TRBJ2-5; tentative D call: TRBD1 (7 bases). From germline, CDR1 is LGHDT and CDR2 YNNKEL (reference sequence). This CDR3 is built from 13 residues. Trimming removed 7 bases at V and 7 bases at J, with 16 bases between. The CDR3 DNA reads TGTGCCAGCATGGAGGGGGCCACTAGGACCCAGTACTTC. Its translation: CASMEGATRTQYF.

This clonotype was seen many times. The CDR3 nucleotides read TGTGCCAGCAGCTTGTTATCTGGTTTCAACTACGAGCAGTACTTC. Amino acids: CASSLLSGFNYEQYF. The chain recombines TRBV5-5 with TRBJ2-7, with D hard to call. The CDR3 has 15 amino acids. The germline CDR1 and CDR2 sequences are SGHKS and YYEKEE (reference sequence). V lost 1 base and J 3 bases, leaving 14 bases between the germline ends. Looking up the rest from reference TRBV5-5 and TRBJ2-7 gives the full variable domain: DAGVTQSPTHLIKTRGQQVTLRCSPISGHKSVSWYQQVLGQGPQFIFQYYEKEERGRGNFPDRFSARQFPNYSSELNVNALLLGDSALYLCASSLLSGFNYEQYFGPGTRLTVT.

In this sample, this clonotype turned up many times. V is TRBV20-1 and J is TRBJ2-1, with D possibly TRBD2 on 5 matching bases. The CDR3 is 16 amino acids. Trimming stripped 6 bases from V and 0 bases from J, with 18 bases between. The germline CDR1 and CDR2 sequences are DFQATT and SNEGSKA (reference sequence). Here the CDR3 DNA reads TGCAGTGCCCCAGCGGAACCCTGGAGCTCCTACAATGAGCAGTTCTTC. Amino acids: CSAPAEPWSSYNEQFF.

This clonotype has only a few counts. The chain recombines TRBV6-6 with TRBJ1-1; 7 nucleotides match TRBD1. The V gene's germline CDR1 is MNHNY and CDR2 SVGAGI (reference sequence). Losses at the gene ends were 6 bases for V and 11 bases for J; bases not matched to a gene: 6. This CDR3 has 11 residues. Here the CDR3 DNA reads TGTGCCAGCAGGACGGGACAGATCGCTTTCTTT. Translation gives CASRTGQIAFF.

This clonotype was found many times. The genes are TRBV20-1 and TRBJ2-6, with D perhaps matching TRBD1 (6 bases). The CDR3 covers 17 residues. Germline CDR1 is DFQATT and CDR2 is SNEGSKA (reference sequence). V lost 0 bases and J lost 0, with 12 bases in between. DNA for the CDR3: TGCAGTGCTAGAGATCGGACAGAAAACTCTGGGGCCAACGTCCTGACTTTC. It is translated as CSARDRTENSGANVLTF.

At least ten counts were recorded for this clonotype. This chain links TRBV6-6 with TRBJ2-2, with D maybe TRBD1 (6 bases). The germline V and J ends were trimmed by 0 bases and 6 bases, with 8 bases remaining between them. The CDR3 is 14 residues long. Germline CDR1 and CDR2: MNHNY and SVGAGI (reference sequence). Here the CDR3 reads CASSYSDSPGELFF. CDR3 in DNA: TGTGCCAGCAGTTACTCGGACAGTCCCGGGGAGCTGTTTTTT.

This clonotype was recorded at least ten times. This rearrangement joins TRBV7-9 to TRBJ1-1; 9 positions agree with TRBD1. Unmatched junction bases numbered 0, after V lost 3 bases and J lost 1 base. Germline V gene sequence: CDR1 SEHNR, CDR2 FQNEAQ (reference sequence). The CDR3 covers 14 residues. CDR3 coding DNA: TGTGCCAGCAGCTTGGGACAGGGGAACACTGAAGCTTTCTTT. Translating gives CASSLGQGNTEAFF.